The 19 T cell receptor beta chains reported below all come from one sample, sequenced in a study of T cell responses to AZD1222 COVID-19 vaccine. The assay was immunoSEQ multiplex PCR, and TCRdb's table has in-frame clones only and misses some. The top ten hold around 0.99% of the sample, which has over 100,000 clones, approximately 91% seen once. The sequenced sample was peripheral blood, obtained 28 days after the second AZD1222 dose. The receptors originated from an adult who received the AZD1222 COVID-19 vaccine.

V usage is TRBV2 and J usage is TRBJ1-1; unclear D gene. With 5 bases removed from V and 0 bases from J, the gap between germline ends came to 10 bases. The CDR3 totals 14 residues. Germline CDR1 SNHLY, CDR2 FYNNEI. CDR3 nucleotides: TGTGCCAGCAGTCCACAGCCCCTGAACACTGAAGCTTTCTTT. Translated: CASSPQPLNTEAFF.

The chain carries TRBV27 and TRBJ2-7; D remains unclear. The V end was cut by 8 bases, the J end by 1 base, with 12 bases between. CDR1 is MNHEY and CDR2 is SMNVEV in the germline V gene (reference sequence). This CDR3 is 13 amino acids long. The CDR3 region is CASGPLASYEQYF. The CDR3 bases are TGTGCCAGCGGGCCATTAGCATCCTACGAGCAGTACTTC.

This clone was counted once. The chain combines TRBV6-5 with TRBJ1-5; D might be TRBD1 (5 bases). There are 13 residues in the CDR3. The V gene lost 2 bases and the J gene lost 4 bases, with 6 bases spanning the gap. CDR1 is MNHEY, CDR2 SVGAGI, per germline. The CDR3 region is CASSYRQNQPQHF. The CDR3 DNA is TGTGCCAGCAGTTACCGACAGAATCAGCCCCAGCATTTT.

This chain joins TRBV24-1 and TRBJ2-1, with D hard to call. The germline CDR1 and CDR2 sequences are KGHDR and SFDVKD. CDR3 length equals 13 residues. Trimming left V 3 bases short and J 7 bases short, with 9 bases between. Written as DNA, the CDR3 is TGTGCCACCAGTGATGTTGGCCGAAATGAGCAGTTCTTC. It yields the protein CATSDVGRNEQFF.

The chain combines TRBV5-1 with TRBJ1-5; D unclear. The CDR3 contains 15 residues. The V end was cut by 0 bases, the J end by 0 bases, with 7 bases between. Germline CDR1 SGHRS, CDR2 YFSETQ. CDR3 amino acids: CASSLESGSNQPQHF. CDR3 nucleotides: TGCGCCAGCAGCTTGGAATCTGGTAGCAATCAGCCCCAGCATTTT.

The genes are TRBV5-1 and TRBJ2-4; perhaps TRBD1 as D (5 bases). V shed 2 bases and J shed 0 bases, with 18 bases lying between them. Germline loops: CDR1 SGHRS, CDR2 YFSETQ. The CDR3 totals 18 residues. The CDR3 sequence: CASSFSSGASVAKNIQYF. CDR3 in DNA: TGCGCCAGCAGCTTTTCGTCTGGGGCCTCGGTAGCCAAAAACATTCAGTACTTC.

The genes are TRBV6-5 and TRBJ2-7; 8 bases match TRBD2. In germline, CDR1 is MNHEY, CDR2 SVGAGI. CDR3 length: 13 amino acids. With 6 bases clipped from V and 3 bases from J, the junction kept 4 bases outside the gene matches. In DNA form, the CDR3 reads TGTGCCAGCAGACGGACTAGCTACTACGAGCAGTACTTC. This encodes CASRRTSYYEQYF.

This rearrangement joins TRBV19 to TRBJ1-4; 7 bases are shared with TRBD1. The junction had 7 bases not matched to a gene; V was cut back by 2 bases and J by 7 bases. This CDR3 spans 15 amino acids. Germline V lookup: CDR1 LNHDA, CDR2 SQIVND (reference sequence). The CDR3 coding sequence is TGTGCCAGTAGTATAACGGGACAGTTTCTTGAAAAACTGTTTTTT. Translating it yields CASSITGQFLEKLFF.

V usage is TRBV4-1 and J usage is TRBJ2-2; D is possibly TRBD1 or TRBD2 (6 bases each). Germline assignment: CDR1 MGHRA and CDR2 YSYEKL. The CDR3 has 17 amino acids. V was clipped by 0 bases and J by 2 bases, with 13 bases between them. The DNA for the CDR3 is TGCGCCAGCAGCCAAGATCCGGGGGCTAGCAACACCGGGGAGCTGTTTTTT. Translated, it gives CASSQDPGASNTGELFF.

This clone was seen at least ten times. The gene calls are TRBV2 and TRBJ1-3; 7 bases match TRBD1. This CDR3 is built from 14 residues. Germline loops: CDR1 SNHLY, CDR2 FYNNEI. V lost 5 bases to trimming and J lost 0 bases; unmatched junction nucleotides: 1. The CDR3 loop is CASSPGGSGNTIYF. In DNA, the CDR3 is TGTGCCAGCAGTCCAGGGGGCTCTGGAAACACCATATATTTT.

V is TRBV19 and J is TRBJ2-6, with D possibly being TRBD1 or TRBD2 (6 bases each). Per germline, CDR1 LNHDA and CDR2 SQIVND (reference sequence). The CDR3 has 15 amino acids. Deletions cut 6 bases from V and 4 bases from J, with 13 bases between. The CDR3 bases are TGTGCCAGTAGAGGGGGGTTTCCGGGGGCCAACGTCCTGACTTTC. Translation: CASRGGFPGANVLTF.

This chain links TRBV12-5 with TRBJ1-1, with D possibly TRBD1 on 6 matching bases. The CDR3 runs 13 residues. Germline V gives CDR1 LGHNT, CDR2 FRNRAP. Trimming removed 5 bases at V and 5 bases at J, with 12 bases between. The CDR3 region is CASGKTGRTEAFF. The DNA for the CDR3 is TGTGCTAGTGGTAAAACAGGGCGAACTGAAGCTTTCTTT.

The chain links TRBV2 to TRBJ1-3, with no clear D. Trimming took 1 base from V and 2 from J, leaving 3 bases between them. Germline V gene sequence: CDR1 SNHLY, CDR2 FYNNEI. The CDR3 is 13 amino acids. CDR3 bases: TGTGCCAGCAGTGAAGAGGCTGGAAACACCATATATTTT. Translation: CASSEEAGNTIYF.

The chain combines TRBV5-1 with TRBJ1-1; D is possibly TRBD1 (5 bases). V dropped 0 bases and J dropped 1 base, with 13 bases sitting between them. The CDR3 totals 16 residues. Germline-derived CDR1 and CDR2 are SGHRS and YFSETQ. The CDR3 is CASSLGPGGTNTEAFF. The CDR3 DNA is TGCGCCAGCAGCTTGGGCCCTGGGGGGACGAACACTGAAGCTTTCTTT.

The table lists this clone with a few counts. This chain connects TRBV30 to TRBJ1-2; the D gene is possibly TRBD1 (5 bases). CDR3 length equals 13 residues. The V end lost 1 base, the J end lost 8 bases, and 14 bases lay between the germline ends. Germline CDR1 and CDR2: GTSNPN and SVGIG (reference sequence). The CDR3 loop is CAWSGGHNGGYTF. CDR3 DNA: TGTGCCTGGAGTGGAGGACACAATGGAGGCTACACCTTC.

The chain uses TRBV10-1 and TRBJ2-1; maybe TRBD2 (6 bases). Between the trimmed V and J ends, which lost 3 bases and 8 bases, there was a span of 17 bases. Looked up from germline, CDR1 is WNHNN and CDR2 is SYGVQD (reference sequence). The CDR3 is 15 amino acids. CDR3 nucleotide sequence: TGCGCCAGCAGTGACAGGCTAGGAGGGGACGATGAGCAGTTCTTC. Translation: CASSDRLGGDDEQFF.

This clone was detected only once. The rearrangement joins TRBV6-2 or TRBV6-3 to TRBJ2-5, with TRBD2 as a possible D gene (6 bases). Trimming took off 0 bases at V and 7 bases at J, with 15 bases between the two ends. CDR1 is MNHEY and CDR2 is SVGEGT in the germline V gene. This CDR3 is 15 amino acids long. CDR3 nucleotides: TGTGCCAGCAGTTACTCGATAGGGGACTCGGGGACCCAGTACTTC. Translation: CASSYSIGDSGTQYF.

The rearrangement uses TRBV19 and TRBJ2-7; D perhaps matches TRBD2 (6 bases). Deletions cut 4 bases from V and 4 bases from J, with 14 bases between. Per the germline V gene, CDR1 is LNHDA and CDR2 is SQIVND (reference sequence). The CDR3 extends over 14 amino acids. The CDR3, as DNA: TGTGCCAGTAGTAGGGGACTTCCCCCGTACGAGCAGTACTTC. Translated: CASSRGLPPYEQYF.

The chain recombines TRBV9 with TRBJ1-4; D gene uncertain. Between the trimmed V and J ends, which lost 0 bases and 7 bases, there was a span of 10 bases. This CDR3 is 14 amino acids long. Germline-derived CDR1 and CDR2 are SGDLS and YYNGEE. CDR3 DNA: TGTGCCAGCAGCGTAGATGGTAGTGGTGAAAAACTGTTTTTT. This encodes CASSVDGSGEKLFF. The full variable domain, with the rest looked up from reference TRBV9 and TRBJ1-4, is DSGVTQTPKHLITATGQRVTLRCSPRSGDLSVYWYQQSLDQGLQFLIQYYNGEERAKGNILERFSAQQFPDLHSELNLSSLELGDSALYFCASSVDGSGEKLFFGSGTQLSVL.